This TCR beta chain was sequenced during a study of T-cell reconstitution after alpha-beta-depleted transplantation in children. Regarding the study as a whole: The origin of high day-60 TCRbeta diversity in some patients lay in surviving recipient T cells and thymic progenitors. In patients about two months after transplant, alpha-beta T cells reportedly arose from several hundred expanded graft clones.

The authors prepared the TCRbeta library with unique molecular identifiers. TCRdb itself ran the PCR reads through MiXCR, one entry per CDR3 protein. Altogether about 870,000 distinct CDR3 sequences are present, approximately 15% being singletons, with the ten largest covering about 4.6%. This clonotype has only a few counts. The antigen is undetermined. Trimming removed 5 bases from V and 9 bases from J; junction bases left unmatched: 15. This CDR3 has 15 residues. The germline gives CDR1 DFQATT, CDR2 SNEGSKA (reference sequence). Sequenced here: PBMCs, mostly from graft donor cells, sampled 360 days after TCRalphabeta/CD19-depleted stem cell transplant. The clonotype was recovered from a male patient between 10 and 17 years old who had a stem cell transplant for acute lymphoblastic leukemia, so the T cells may come from the graft donor. This chain joins TRBV20-1 and TRBJ2-1; 8 bases line up with TRBD2. The CDR3 here is CSAFFFGLAPFEQFF. As DNA, the CDR3 is TGCAGTGCTTTCTTTTTCGGACTAGCACCGTTTGAGCAGTTCTTC.